One and the same sample provided the 9 T cell receptor beta chains below, sequenced in a study of human T cells and chemical hapten exposure. The library attached unique molecular identifiers to individual cDNA molecules. TCRdb reanalysed the reads using MiXCR and keeps one entry per CDR3 protein. The sample lists more than 100,000 distinct CDR3 sequences; approximately 9.3% were seen once. Total RNA was extracted from unfractionated whole blood. Sequencing input: whole blood. Every receptor here comes from a human donor in good health. Some clones in this sample may be carry-over from other donors' samples.

This chain links TRBV7-8 with TRBJ2-3, with D possibly matching TRBD2 (5 bases). The CDR3 is 15 residues long. V was pared by 5 bases and J by 2 bases, with 14 bases between. Germline-derived CDR1 and CDR2 are SGHVS and FQNEAQ. CDR3 sequence (DNA): TGTGCCAGCAGCATTCTGGACTTTTACACAGATACGCAGTATTTT. Protein sequence: CASSILDFYTDTQYF.

This clonotype was detected ten times or more. The rearrangement links TRBV6-6 to TRBJ1-4; D gene uncertain. The CDR3 contains 16 residues. Germline CDR1 MNHNY, CDR2 SVGAGI (reference sequence). Trimming took off 8 bases at V and 0 bases at J, with 16 bases between the two ends. Written as DNA, the CDR3 is TGTGCCAGCTTTCGGGTTCTCGAAACAACTAATGAAAAACTGTTTTTT. It codes for CASFRVLETTNEKLFF.

The rearrangement links TRBV18 to TRBJ1-1; D unclear. The germline V and J ends were trimmed by 4 bases and 4 bases, with 22 bases remaining between them. The CDR3 consists of 17 residues. Germline loops: CDR1 KGHSH, CDR2 LQKENI. In DNA, the CDR3 is TGTGCCAGCTCACGATTTCTCACGGATTCGCCCGGCACTGAAGCTTTCTTT. Translating it yields CASSRFLTDSPGTEAFF.

In this sample, this clonotype turned up a few times. CDR3 amino acids: CASSQEWGRSYEQYF. The CDR3 DNA sequence: TGCGCCAGCAGCCAAGAATGGGGCCGCTCCTACGAGCAGTACTTC. The chain recombines TRBV4-3 with TRBJ2-7, with D perhaps TRBD1 (5 bases). V was cut by 0 bases and J by 0 bases, with 9 bases left in between. CDR3 size: 15 residues. Germline CDR1 is LGHNA and CDR2 is YSLEER.

The chain uses TRBV20-1 and TRBJ2-3; D perhaps matches TRBD1 (6 bases). Trimming took off 3 bases at V and 4 bases at J, with 20 bases between the two ends. CDR3 length: 16 amino acids. Per the germline V gene, CDR1 is DFQATT and CDR2 is SNEGSKA (reference sequence). The CDR3: CSASPSAQGNPDTQYF. For the CDR3, the DNA is TGCAGTGCTAGCCCCAGCGCCCAGGGGAACCCAGATACGCAGTATTTT.

At least ten counts were recorded for this clonotype. This sequence joins TRBV28 and TRBJ2-1; D is possibly TRBD2 (6 bases). The germline V and J ends were trimmed by 2 bases and 5 bases, with 10 bases remaining between them. There are 14 residues in the CDR3. CDR1 and CDR2 (germline): MDHEN, SYDVKM. The CDR3 loop reads CASSLPWGDNEQFF. DNA of the CDR3: TGTGCCAGCAGTTTACCCTGGGGGGACAATGAGCAGTTCTTC.

The sample holds a few counts of this clonotype. This chain uses TRBV6-1 with TRBJ2-1; 9 bases are a match to TRBD1. In germline, CDR1 is MNHNS, CDR2 SASEGT. The length of the CDR3 is 20 residues. J lost 6 bases, V lost 2 bases, and 20 bases had no gene match. The CDR3 sequence is CASSEQYRGLNSVSSNEQFF. The CDR3 DNA is TGTGCCAGCAGTGAACAATACAGGGGGCTAAACTCCGTCTCATCCAATGAGCAGTTCTTC.

The V call is TRBV15, the J call TRBJ2-5; D ambiguous. Germline assignment: CDR1 LNHNV and CDR2 YYDKDF (reference sequence). This CDR3 has 15 residues. The V gene lost 0 bases and the J gene lost 2 bases, with 10 bases spanning the gap. DNA of the CDR3: TGTGCCACCAGCAGAGAGGGTCAGGCGCAAGAGACCCAGTACTTC. Translating gives CATSREGQAQETQYF.

This clonotype was observed a few times. The V call is TRBV12-3 or TRBV12-4, the J call TRBJ2-5, with 8 bases aligning to TRBD2. This CDR3 comprises 15 residues. J gave up 1 base and V 6 bases, and 7 bases lay outside the gene matches. For the CDR3, the DNA is TGTGCCAGCAGCTCCAGCGGGAGTGCCCAAGAGACCCAGTACTTC. This encodes CASSSSGSAQETQYF.